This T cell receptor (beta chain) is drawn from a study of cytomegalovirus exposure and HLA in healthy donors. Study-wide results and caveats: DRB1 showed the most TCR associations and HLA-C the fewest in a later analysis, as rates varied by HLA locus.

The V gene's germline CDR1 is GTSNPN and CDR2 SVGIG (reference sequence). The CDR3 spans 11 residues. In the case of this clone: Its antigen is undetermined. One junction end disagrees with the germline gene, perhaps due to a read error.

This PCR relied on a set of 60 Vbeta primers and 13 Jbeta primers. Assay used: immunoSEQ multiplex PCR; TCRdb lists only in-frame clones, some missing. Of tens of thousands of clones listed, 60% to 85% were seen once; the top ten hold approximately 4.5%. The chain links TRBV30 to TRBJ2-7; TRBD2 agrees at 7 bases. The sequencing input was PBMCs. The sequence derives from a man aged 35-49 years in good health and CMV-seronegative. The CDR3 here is CAWSGSGLSLF. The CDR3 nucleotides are TGTGCCTGGAGTGGTAGCGGGTTATCTCTCTTC.